These 11 T cell receptor beta chains were sequenced from one sample in a study of CD8 T cells in ankylosing spondylitis. TCRdb processed the 5' RACE reads anew with MiXCR; each CDR3 protein has one entry. This sample has about 800,000 distinct CDR3 sequences, with approximately 12% found just once. Study-wide results and caveats: For ankylosing spondylitis blood, a TCR beta motif of 7 or 8 highly homologous variants appeared characteristic.

These receptors have no identified antigens. What was sequenced was blood, either unsorted or a sorted T cell fraction (not recorded which). These receptors came from a male donor with ankylosing spondylitis.

This clonotype was counted many times. V usage is TRBV24-1 and J usage is TRBJ2-1; perhaps TRBD1 as D (7 bases). This CDR3 is built from 16 residues. CDR1 is KGHDR, CDR2 SFDVKD, per germline. Trimming cost V 3 bases and J 5 bases, with 16 bases left between them. The CDR3 reads CATSDPTRRGHNEQFF. DNA of the CDR3: TGTGCCACCAGTGATCCGACTAGGAGGGGGCACAATGAGCAGTTCTTC.

In its sample, this clonotype was seen a few times. V and J are TRBV25-1 and TRBJ1-2; TRBD1 agrees at 7 bases. With 7 bases clipped from V and 3 bases from J, the junction kept 5 bases outside the gene matches. The CDR3 contains 13 residues. Germline loops: CDR1 MGHDK, CDR2 SYGVNS. CDR3 sequence (DNA): TGTGCCAGCATAGGCAGGGGGTACTATGGCTACACCTTC. This gives the protein CASIGRGYYGYTF.

This clonotype was counted at least ten times. This chain connects TRBV4-2 to TRBJ2-3, with 7 bases lining up with TRBD2. Germline CDR1 LGHNA, CDR2 YNFKEQ. The V and J ends lost 3 bases and 1 base, in that order; junction bases with no gene match: 7. The length of the CDR3 is 16 residues. The CDR3, as DNA: TGTGCCAGCAGCCACGACGGTCTAGCGGGCACAGATACGCAGTATTTT. It encodes CASSHDGLAGTDTQYF.

This clonotype has only a few counts. This sequence joins TRBV5-6 and TRBJ1-1; possible D gene TRBD1, 5 bases. V lost 0 bases, J lost 11 bases, and 11 bases lay in between. Germline V gene lookup returns CDR1 SGHDT and CDR2 YYEEEE. The CDR3 runs 12 residues. CDR3 loop: CASSLGRGDAFF. CDR3 nucleotides: TGTGCCAGCAGCTTGGGAAGAGGGGACGCTTTCTTT.

This clonotype has ten or more counts. V and J are TRBV20-1 and TRBJ1-1, with D tentatively TRBD1 (5 bases). Germline values: CDR1 DFQATT, CDR2 SNEGSKA (reference sequence). The CDR3 length is 14 residues. The V and J ends lost 3 bases and 1 base respectively, with 12 bases between them. The CDR3: CSASNRQTNTEAFF. CDR3 in DNA: TGCAGTGCTAGTAACAGACAGACGAACACTGAAGCTTTCTTT.

The chain couples TRBV14 to TRBJ1-1; TRBD1 is a possible D gene (6 bases). CDR1 and CDR2 (germline): SGHDN, FVKESK. The CDR3 runs 14 residues. V was clipped by 4 bases and J by 8 bases, with 17 bases between them. CDR3 DNA: TGTGCCAGCAGCCCGATCAGGGGCGAACAAGAAGCTTTCTTT. This translates into CASSPIRGEQEAFF. Combining the CDR3 with reference TRBV14 and TRBJ1-1 gives the whole variable domain EAGVTQFPSHSVIEKGQTVTLRCDPISGHDNLYWYRRVMGKEIKFLLHFVKESKQDESGMPNNRFLAERTGGTYSTLKVQPAELEDSGVYFCASSPIRGEQEAFFGQGTRLTVV.

This clonotype was counted many times. CDR3 region: CASSFWGGYTF. DNA of the CDR3: TGTGCCAGCAGTTTTTGGGGGGGCTACACCTTC. This chain connects TRBV12-3 or TRBV12-4 to TRBJ1-2, with D possibly TRBD1 on 5 matching bases. There are 11 residues in the CDR3. V was clipped by 3 bases and J by 8 bases, with 7 bases between them.

There are a few counts of this clonotype. The V gene is TRBV4-2, the J gene TRBJ1-4; a weak D match, TRBD1 (5 bases). Germline assignment: CDR1 LGHNA and CDR2 YNFKEQ. The length of the CDR3 is 15 residues. Trimming took off 6 bases at V and 3 bases at J, with 14 bases between the two ends. The CDR3 coding sequence is TGTGCCAGCAGACTATCGGGGGGGGCTAATGAAAAACTGTTTTTT. This codes for CASRLSGGANEKLFF.

This clonotype has just a few counts. J is TRBJ2-3 and V is TRBV5-4, with 8 bases lining up with TRBD2. The CDR3 has 16 residues. V shed 0 bases and J 1 base; nucleotides not matched to a gene: 4. CDR1 SGHNT and CDR2 YYREEE come from the germline V gene (reference sequence). The CDR3 spells CASSLVTSGRTDTQYF. For the CDR3, the DNA is TGTGCCAGCAGCTTGGTAACTAGCGGTCGCACAGATACGCAGTATTTT.

This clonotype appeared a few times. The rearrangement links TRBV7-9 to TRBJ2-3, with 9 bases matching TRBD2. Per germline, CDR1 SEHNR and CDR2 FQNEAQ (reference sequence). The CDR3 is made up of 14 amino acids. V shed 3 bases, J shed 11 bases, and the junction held 9 bases outside the gene matches. CDR3 nucleotide sequence: TGTGCCAGCAGCTTGACTAGCGGACCCCAAGTGCAGTATTTT. Translating gives CASSLTSGPQVQYF.

This clonotype was found a few times. The rearrangement joins TRBV7-8 to TRBJ2-1, with 12 bases lining up with TRBD2. This CDR3 contains 19 residues. The junction had 10 bases not matched to a gene; V was cut back by 4 bases and J by 0 bases. Germline CDR1 SGHVS, CDR2 FQNEAQ. The CDR3 spells CASSSGLAGSLPSYNEQFF. The CDR3 nucleotides read TGTGCCAGCAGCTCAGGACTAGCGGGATCCCTTCCCTCCTACAATGAGCAGTTCTTC.